The next 27 T cell receptor beta chains were all read from a single sample in a study of T-cell memory formation after mild COVID-19. TCRdb re-called the 5' RACE reads through MiXCR, storing one row per CDR3 protein. The profile shows roughly 130,000 distinct CDR3 sequences, about a sixth of them singletons. Sequencing was done on a sample of PBMCs or a T cell subset sorted from them (not recorded which). Every receptor here comes from a man aged 18 to 29 who had mild COVID-19 (a few samples of this study predate the infection). Cell type and time point are not known.

The sample holds a few counts of this clonotype. The V gene is TRBV28, the J gene TRBJ2-7; D gene unclear. V lost 6 bases to trimming and J lost 3 bases, with 15 bases between them. Looked up from germline, CDR1 is MDHEN and CDR2 is SYDVKM. CDR3 length equals 14 residues. The CDR3 region is CASSGKTGGYEQYV. The CDR3 DNA reads TGTGCCAGCAGCGGAAAGACGGGCGGCTACGAGCAGTACGTC.

The J gene is TRBJ1-4, the V gene TRBV6-5; D remains unclear. The CDR3 is 14 residues long. V gave up 4 bases and J gave up 10 bases, with 16 bases separating them. Germline V gene data show CDR1 as MNHEY and CDR2 as SVGAGI. The CDR3 loop reads CASSSRSLWGKLFF. The CDR3 DNA is TGTGCCAGCAGTTCGCGCTCCCTGTGGGGAAAACTGTTTTTT.

The chain links TRBV6-2 or TRBV6-3 to TRBJ1-1; no reliable D call. Germline assignment: CDR1 MNHEY and CDR2 SVGEGT. V lost 6 bases and J lost 0, with 8 bases in between. There are 13 residues in the CDR3. Here the CDR3 reads CASRDLLNTEAFF. For the CDR3, the DNA is TGTGCCAGCAGGGATTTACTGAACACTGAAGCTTTCTTT.

This clonotype was seen more than once but under ten times. The rearrangement joins TRBV5-1 to TRBJ2-5; 9 nucleotides line up with TRBD2. The J segment lost 4 bases and the V segment lost 4 bases, leaving 5 bases of the junction unmatched. The CDR3 is 14 residues long. The germline V gene encodes CDR1 SGHRS and CDR2 YFSETQ. The CDR3 loop is CASSGLAGAETQYF. CDR3 sequence (DNA): TGCGCCAGCAGCGGATTAGCGGGGGCAGAGACCCAGTACTTC.

This clonotype occurred many times. The rearrangement joins TRBV12-3 or TRBV12-4 to TRBJ1-5, with unresolved D. The CDR3 extends over 13 amino acids. Trimming took off 7 bases at V and 4 bases at J, with 11 bases between the two ends. DNA of the CDR3: TGTGCCAGCACCCCCTCGGGGAATCAGCCCCAGCATTTT. This gives the protein CASTPSGNQPQHF.

This chain links TRBV5-1 with TRBJ2-7; TRBD1 aligns across 9 bases. Germline V gene sequence: CDR1 SGHRS, CDR2 YFSETQ. The CDR3 is made up of 13 amino acids. V gave up 9 bases and J gave up 2 bases; unmatched junction bases: 6. The CDR3 coding sequence is TGCGCCATCAACCGGGACAGGGCCTACGAGCAGTACGTC. Amino acid sequence: CAINRDRAYEQYV.

In regard to this clonotype: This may come from a read error, since a much larger clone is one base off. The chain has TRBV6-5 and TRBJ1-1; no clear D gene. CDR1 is MNHEY, CDR2 SVGAGI, per germline. The CDR3 loop spans 13 amino acids. The ends were cut back, 7 bases at V and 3 bases at J, with 12 bases in the middle. This CDR3 reads CASTQTRDTEAFF. CDR3 coding DNA: TGTGCCAGCACCCAGACTCGAGACACTGAAGCTTTCTTT.

Worth noting for this clonotype: An end of the junction differs from the germline gene, which may be a read error. This chain links TRBV6-5 with TRBJ1-6; possibly TRBD1 for D (6 bases). The CDR3 contains 16 residues. Per the germline V gene, CDR1 is MNHEY and CDR2 is SVGAGI. The CDR3 DNA is TGTGCCAGCACCCCCGCCGGGACCTGGGGACAATCACACCTCCACTTT. Translation: CASTPAGTWGQSHLHF.

On this clonotype itself: With a much larger clone just one base away, this may be a read error. The rearrangement uses TRBV2 and TRBJ2-2; D not resolved. This CDR3 is built from 13 residues. V shed 5 bases and J shed 5 bases, with 9 bases lying between them. CDR1 and CDR2 (germline): SNHLY, FYNNEI. The CDR3 is CASSLHGTGELFF. In nucleotides, the CDR3 is TGTGCCAGCAGTCTTCACGGAACCGGGGAGCTGTTTTTT.

The chain has TRBV7-2 and TRBJ1-2, with TRBD1 as a possible D gene (5 bases). This CDR3 is 17 amino acids long. V gave up 2 bases and J gave up 0 bases, with 16 bases separating them. The germline CDR1 and CDR2 sequences are SGHTA and FQGNSA. The CDR3 coding sequence is TGTGCCAGCAGCTTACAAAGGCAGGGAAAGGCTAACTATGGCTACACCTTC. Protein sequence: CASSLQRQGKANYGYTF.

The rearrangement uses TRBV4-1 and TRBJ1-1; D is possibly TRBD1 (6 bases). Germline V lookup: CDR1 MGHRA, CDR2 YSYEKL. The CDR3 length is 16 residues. Trimming stripped 0 bases from V and 4 bases from J, with 15 bases between. CDR3 in amino acids: CASSQEKRGGFTEAFF. In DNA, the CDR3 is TGCGCCAGCAGCCAAGAGAAGAGAGGGGGTTTCACTGAAGCTTTCTTT.

V and J are TRBV2 and TRBJ2-2; D unclear. Per the germline V gene, CDR1 is SNHLY and CDR2 is FYNNEI. Between the trimmed V and J ends, which lost 2 bases and 9 bases, there was a span of 10 bases. The CDR3 length is 13 residues. CDR3: CASSETPWWELFF. DNA of the CDR3: TGTGCCAGCAGTGAAACCCCGTGGTGGGAGCTGTTTTTT. The full variable domain, completed using reference TRBV2 and TRBJ2-2, is EPEVTQTPSHQVTQMGQEVILRCVPISNHLYFYWYRQILGQKVEFLVSFYNNEISEKSEIFDDQFSVERPDGSNFTLKIRSTKLEDSAMYFCASSETPWWELFFGEGSRLTVL.

The gene calls are TRBV12-3 or TRBV12-4 and TRBJ1-6, with D unclear. Trimming cost V 3 bases and J 10 bases, with 13 bases left between them. The CDR3 has 14 amino acids. The CDR3 protein is CASSFEGLESPLHF. CDR3 in DNA: TGTGCCAGCAGTTTCGAGGGTTTAGAATCACCCCTCCACTTT.

The sample holds a few counts of this clonotype. V usage is TRBV6-6 and J usage is TRBJ2-7, with 7 bases aligning to TRBD1. V shed 0 bases, J shed 5 bases, and the junction held 7 bases outside the gene matches. The CDR3 is 15 amino acids. Germline lookup yields CDR1 MNHNY and CDR2 SVGAGI (reference sequence). The CDR3 loop reads CASSYSRQGADEQYF. Written as DNA, the CDR3 is TGTGCCAGCAGTTACTCCAGACAGGGAGCGGACGAGCAGTACTTC.

At least ten counts were recorded for this clonotype. The genes are TRBV6-5 and TRBJ2-1; 8 positions agree with TRBD1. The CDR3 is 15 residues long. V was clipped by 4 bases and J by 4 bases; unmatched bases: 6. Germline loops: CDR1 MNHEY, CDR2 SVGAGI. The CDR3 sequence: CASSLWDRPYNEQFF. In DNA, the CDR3 is TGTGCCAGCAGTTTATGGGACAGGCCATACAATGAGCAGTTCTTC.

This chain connects TRBV5-1 to TRBJ1-6; a weak D match, TRBD1 (5 bases). The CDR3 spans 15 residues. V was pared by 5 bases and J by 5 bases, with 14 bases between. Germline V gene data show CDR1 as SGHRS and CDR2 as YFSETQ. CDR3 in amino acids: CASSLQQGDNSPLHF. CDR3 bases: TGCGCCAGCAGTTTACAGCAGGGAGATAATTCACCCCTCCACTTT.

The rearrangement links TRBV6-2 or TRBV6-3 to TRBJ2-3; D is perhaps TRBD2 (5 bases). Germline lookup yields CDR1 MNHEY and CDR2 SVGEGT. CDR3 length equals 13 residues. Trimming took off 7 bases at V and 7 bases at J, with 15 bases between the two ends. The CDR3 bases are TGTGCCAGCAATGATATAGCGCGATATACGCAGTATTTT. Translation gives CASNDIARYTQYF.

This clonotype was picked up a small number of times. This sequence joins TRBV19 and TRBJ2-7; no definite D call. CDR1 and CDR2 (germline): LNHDA, SQIVND (reference sequence). Trimming cost V 9 bases and J 6 bases, with 6 bases left between them. The CDR3 covers 9 residues. CDR3 sequence (DNA): TGTGCCAGGGCACGCGAGCAGTACTTC. Its protein is CARAREQYF.

This clonotype was seen a handful of times. The chain couples TRBV20-1 to TRBJ2-7, with TRBD2 as a possible D gene (6 bases). This CDR3 contains 12 residues. The germline CDR1 and CDR2 sequences are DFQATT and SNEGSKA (reference sequence). CDR3 DNA sequence: TGCAGCTCCGGAGGGAGCTCCTACGAGCAGTACTTC. It codes for CSSGGSSYEQYF.

The chain recombines TRBV18 with TRBJ2-5; no reliable D call. CDR3 length: 14 amino acids. V lost 0 bases and J lost 3, with 8 bases in between. Germline V CDR1 and CDR2: KGHSH, LQKENI. CDR3 nucleotides: TGTGCCAGCTCACCACCGTCATCTAAAGAGACCCAGTACTTC. This encodes CASSPPSSKETQYF.

This sequence joins TRBV12-3 or TRBV12-4 and TRBJ2-7, with TRBD2 matching over 7 bases. The CDR3 contains 15 residues. V shed 2 bases and J 3 bases; nucleotides not matched to a gene: 7. The CDR3 DNA follows: TGTGCCAGCAGTTTATCGGGGAGGGTTGGCTACGAGCAGTACTTC. Protein sequence: CASSLSGRVGYEQYF.

The chain uses TRBV11-2 and TRBJ2-5; D might be TRBD1 (5 bases). CDR3 size: 13 residues. Germline CDR1 and CDR2: SGHAT and FQNNGV. Trimming pared 5 bases from V and 1 base from J, leaving 8 bases between. CDR3 nucleotide sequence: TGTGCCAGCAGCATACAGGTCCAAGAGACCCAGTACTTC. As protein: CASSIQVQETQYF.

The chain has TRBV12-3 or TRBV12-4 and TRBJ2-1, with D hard to call. This CDR3 spans 15 amino acids. Between the trimmed V and J ends, which lost 3 bases and 0 bases, there was a span of 9 bases. The CDR3 reads CASSFRFPSYNEQFF. CDR3 nucleotide sequence: TGTGCCAGCAGTTTTAGGTTCCCCTCCTACAATGAGCAGTTCTTC.

V is TRBV20-1 and J is TRBJ1-5; 7 bases fit TRBD1. The CDR3 is made up of 15 amino acids. V lost 3 bases and J lost 3; bases outside the gene matches: 8. Looked up from germline, CDR1 is DFQATT and CDR2 is SNEGSKA (reference sequence). Here the CDR3 DNA reads TGCAGTGCTAGGCCCTGGGACAGTCCCAATCAGCCCCAGCATTTT. Translating gives CSARPWDSPNQPQHF.

In its sample, this clonotype was seen many times. This sequence joins TRBV5-1 and TRBJ2-2, with D maybe TRBD1 (5 bases). Germline CDR1 and CDR2: SGHRS and YFSETQ. The length of the CDR3 is 14 residues. V gave up 0 bases and J gave up 6 bases, with 9 bases separating them. The CDR3 here is CASSLDPTAGELFF. The CDR3 nucleotides are TGCGCCAGCAGCTTGGACCCGACAGCCGGGGAGCTGTTTTTT.

This clonotype was seen more than once but under ten times. The chain recombines TRBV4-3 with TRBJ1-3, with 7 bases that match TRBD1. The CDR3 spans 16 residues. Trimming cost V 1 base and J 1 base; bases outside gene matches: 4. Germline assignment: CDR1 LGHNA and CDR2 YSLEER. Written as DNA, the CDR3 is TGCGCCAGCAGCCAAGGAACAGGGGCTTCTGGAAACACCATATATTTT. Residues: CASSQGTGASGNTIYF.

The V and J genes are TRBV7-2 and TRBJ2-5; tentative D call: TRBD1 (6 bases). Germline V lookup: CDR1 SGHTA, CDR2 FQGNSA. V lost 0 bases and J lost 5, with 10 bases in between. This CDR3 spans 14 amino acids. In nucleotides, the CDR3 is TGTGCCAGCAGCTTAGCGGGGGCCGGGGAGACCCAGTACTTC. Translated, it gives CASSLAGAGETQYF.